Presented here are 13 T cell receptor beta chains from one specimen sequenced in a study of T cells in Graves' hyperthyroidism and ophthalmopathy. Authors of the study amplified TCR beta CDR3 regions from RNA transcripts. The HTBI primer set served for first-round RT-PCR of the TCR CDR3. TCRdb reprocessed the multiplex PCR reads with MiXCR, giving one entry per CDR3 protein. The sample lists around 350,000 distinct CDR3 sequences; about 18% were seen once. Specimen: blood. The receptors originated from a woman in her 30s with Graves' hyperthyroidism that later progressed to Graves' ophthalmopathy.

The sample holds many counts of this clonotype. J is TRBJ2-2 and V is TRBV29-1; D not resolved. The CDR3 has 13 residues. V was pared by 7 bases and J by 3 bases, with 12 bases between. Per the germline V gene, CDR1 is SQVTM and CDR2 is ANQGSEA. In DNA form, the CDR3 reads TGCAGCGCCCACCATGGTTACACCGGGGAGCTGTTTTTT. This sequence encodes CSAHHGYTGELFF.

Worth noting for this clonotype: A much more abundant neighbour one base away suggests this may be a read error. This chain uses TRBV11-2 with TRBJ1-1; no definite D call. Trimming took off 8 bases at V and 0 bases at J, with 16 bases between the two ends. The CDR3 extends over 15 amino acids. Germline V gene data show CDR1 as SGHAT and CDR2 as FQNNGV. As DNA, the CDR3 is TGTGCCAGCGGGCCCCCGCCAGCAATGAACACTGAAGCTTTCTTT. Translating it yields CASGPPPAMNTEAFF.

As for this clonotype: A much larger clone differs from this one at a single base, so this may be a read error. The chain employs TRBV7-2 and TRBJ1-1; 7 bases map to TRBD1. The V gene's germline CDR1 is SGHTA and CDR2 FQGNSA. The CDR3 is 14 residues long. V was pared by 5 bases and J by 3 bases, with 6 bases of the junction left unmatched. CDR3 loop: CASSPGTDDTEAFF. The CDR3 DNA reads as TGTGCCAGCAGCCCTGGGACAGACGACACTGAAGCTTTCTTT.

V gene TRBV4-1 combines with J gene TRBJ1-1; D possibly corresponds to TRBD1 (6 bases). The CDR3 is made up of 16 amino acids. Germline V lookup: CDR1 MGHRA, CDR2 YSYEKL. V was shortened by 0 bases and J by 3 bases, with 14 bases between the two germline ends. In DNA form, the CDR3 reads TGCGCCAGCAGCCAAGATCGTTACAGGGAGGACACTGAAGCTTTCTTT. Encoded protein: CASSQDRYREDTEAFF.

This clonotype was recorded at least ten times. The chain uses TRBV29-1 and TRBJ2-3; TRBD2 agrees at 12 bases. Germline CDR1 SQVTM, CDR2 ANQGSEA. The CDR3 loop spans 14 amino acids. V gave up 1 base and J gave up 7 bases; unmatched junction bases: 3. The CDR3 DNA follows: TGCAGCGTTGAAGGACTAGCGGGGGTTCATACGCAGTATTTT. Protein sequence: CSVEGLAGVHTQYF.

This clonotype occurred many times. V is TRBV6-1 and J is TRBJ2-6; D not resolved. The germline gives CDR1 MNHNS, CDR2 SASEGT. V was cut by 7 bases and J by 1 base, with 11 bases left in between. The CDR3 totals 15 residues. The CDR3 DNA is TGTGCCAGCACATTCGAAAGGTCTGGGGCCAACGTCCTGACTTTC. It codes for CASTFERSGANVLTF.

The V call is TRBV25-1, the J call TRBJ2-5; TRBD1 agrees at 8 bases. This CDR3 comprises 14 residues. V lost 5 bases and J lost 4; bases outside the gene matches: 6. CDR1 MGHDK and CDR2 SYGVNS come from the germline V gene. CDR3 DNA sequence: TGTGCCAGCAGTCCGGCAGGGGGCAGAGAGACCCAGTACTTC. This translates into CASSPAGGRETQYF.

The table lists this clonotype with many counts. J is TRBJ2-2 and V is TRBV11-2; D might be TRBD1 (5 bases). The CDR3 is 15 amino acids. Germline CDR1 and CDR2: SGHAT and FQNNGV. Trimming took off 6 bases at V and 5 bases at J, with 16 bases between the two ends. In DNA form, the CDR3 reads TGTGCCAGCAGTATCGCAGCAGGGTTAACCGGGGAGCTGTTTTTT. It yields the protein CASSIAAGLTGELFF.

This chain joins TRBV5-1 and TRBJ2-7; tentatively, D is TRBD1 (6 bases). The V and J ends lost 0 bases and 2 bases respectively, with 15 bases between them. The CDR3 length is 16 residues. The V gene's germline CDR1 is SGHRS and CDR2 YFSETQ. The CDR3 sequence is CASSLGLAQGPYEQYF. The DNA of the CDR3 is TGCGCCAGCAGCTTGGGGCTGGCCCAGGGGCCCTACGAGCAGTACTTC. Together with reference TRBV5-1 and TRBJ2-7, the CDR3 gives the full variable domain: KAGVTQTPRYLIKTRGQQVTLSCSPISGHRSVSWYQQTPGQGLQFLFEYFSETQRNKGNFPGRFSGRQFSNSRSEMNVSTLELGDSALYLCASSLGLAQGPYEQYFGPGTRLTVT.

This clonotype occurred many times. The genes are TRBV11-1 and TRBJ1-1, with D perhaps TRBD1 (5 bases). The CDR3 is 17 amino acids. V dropped 6 bases and J dropped 0 bases, with 20 bases sitting between them. In germline, CDR1 is SGHAT, CDR2 FQDESV (reference sequence). The CDR3 region has the DNA TGTGCCAGCAGGGGACGTCAGGTGCAAAAGATGAACACTGAAGCTTTCTTT. It encodes CASRGRQVQKMNTEAFF.

This chain joins TRBV19 and TRBJ2-1; 7 bases match TRBD2. Germline V gene sequence: CDR1 LNHDA, CDR2 SQIVND (reference sequence). The V gene end was trimmed by 1 base and the J gene end by 7 bases; junction bases not matched to a gene: 7. The length of the CDR3 is 15 residues. The chain's CDR3 is CASSIVGGGHNEQFF. CDR3 nucleotide sequence: TGTGCCAGTAGTATAGTTGGGGGAGGGCATAATGAGCAGTTCTTC.

This clonotype was observed a few times. The chain carries TRBV5-1 and TRBJ1-2, with D perhaps matching TRBD1 (6 bases). CDR3 length: 17 amino acids. From germline, CDR1 is SGHRS and CDR2 YFSETQ. Trimming removed 8 bases from V and 5 bases from J, with 28 bases in between. CDR3 residues: CARYPHGRGPLGYGYTF. The CDR3, as DNA: TGCGCCAGGTACCCCCACGGCAGGGGCCCCCTGGGGTATGGCTACACCTTC.

To note about this clonotype: Germline is not matched at one junction end, which may reflect a read error. The chain has TRBV15 and TRBJ2-3; 10 nucleotides agree with TRBD1. The CDR3 is 17 amino acids. Germline CDR1 is LNHNV and CDR2 is YYDKDF (reference sequence). Here the CDR3 DNA reads TGTGCCACCGGCAGAACCTTCGATGGACAGGGGGCAGATACGCAGTATTTT. Its protein product is CATGRTFDGQGADTQYF.